Shown below are 20 T cell receptor beta chains from a single sample sequenced in a study of cytomegalovirus exposure and HLA in healthy donors. With 60 Vbeta and 13 Jbeta primers, the PCR was carried out. Using immunoSEQ multiplex PCR, the repertoire was profiled, and TCRdb retains in-frame clones only, with some absent. The sample lists 100,000 to 150,000 clones, approximately 85% occurring once. Sequences were obtained from PBMCs. These receptors came from a boy younger than 18 in good health and CMV-seronegative.

This clone was detected only once. This rearrangement joins TRBV6-1 to TRBJ1-2; D might be TRBD1 (6 bases). V was clipped by 2 bases and J by 2 bases, with 12 bases between them. This CDR3 region has 15 residues. Germline lookup yields CDR1 MNHNS and CDR2 SASEGT. As DNA, the CDR3 is TGTGCCAGCAGTGAAAGGGGAGACAGGAACTATGGCTACACCTTC. It yields the protein CASSERGDRNYGYTF.

The CDR3, as DNA: TGCGCCAGCAGTTCCGGGTTCTCCCCCGGGGAGCTGTTTTTT. Translation gives CASSSGFSPGELFF. The rearrangement uses TRBV5-1 and TRBJ2-2, with no clear D. V gave up 5 bases and J gave up 6 bases, with 14 bases separating them. The CDR3 totals 14 residues. The germline V gene encodes CDR1 SGHRS and CDR2 YFSETQ. Based on the CDR3 plus reference TRBV5-1 and TRBJ2-2, the full variable domain is KAGVTQTPRYLIKTRGQQVTLSCSPISGHRSVSWYQQTPGQGLQFLFEYFSETQRNKGNFPGRFSGRQFSNSRSEMNVSTLELGDSALYLCASSSGFSPGELFFGEGSRLTVL.

The chain carries TRBV2 and TRBJ1-4; D call uncertain. The CDR3 loop spans 15 amino acids. From germline, CDR1 is SNHLY and CDR2 FYNNEI. V was trimmed by 5 bases and J by 2 bases, leaving 12 bases between them. The CDR3 nucleotides read TGTGCCAGCAGTTGGGCCGCGGGGACTAATGAAAAACTGTTTTTT. Translating it yields CASSWAAGTNEKLFF.

The chain is built from TRBV7-2 and TRBJ1-5; D gene ambiguous. The CDR3 loop spans 13 amino acids. The V gene lost 1 base and the J gene lost 4 bases, with 5 bases spanning the gap. Germline V gene data show CDR1 as SGHTA and CDR2 as FQGNSA. Here the CDR3 DNA reads TGTGCCAGCAGCTTAGGAGAGAATCAGCCCCAGCATTTT. Translating it yields CASSLGENQPQHF. The entire variable domain, with the rest obtained from reference TRBV7-2 and TRBJ1-5, is as follows: GAGVSQSPSNKVTEKGKDVELRCDPISGHTALYWYRQSLGQGLEFLIYFQGNSAPDKSGLPSDRFSAERTGGSVSTLTIQRTQQEDSAVYLCASSLGENQPQHFGDGTRLSIL.

The rearrangement joins TRBV5-5 to TRBJ2-7, with D unclear. V was trimmed by 0 bases and J by 2 bases, leaving 12 bases between them. The CDR3 consists of 15 residues. From germline, CDR1 is SGHKS and CDR2 YYEKEE (reference sequence). CDR3 DNA: TGTGCCAGCAGCTTGGTTGCGACTTCAGCCTACGAGCAGTACTTC. It yields the protein CASSLVATSAYEQYF.

The rearrangement uses TRBV7-9 and TRBJ1-1; weak D call: TRBD1 (5 bases). The V end was cut by 5 bases, the J end by 0 bases, with 10 bases between. The CDR3 sequence is 14 residues long. In germline, CDR1 is SEHNR, CDR2 FQNEAQ (reference sequence). CDR3 in DNA: TGTGCCAGCAGCGGCCAGGGTGTGAACACTGAAGCTTTCTTT. It yields the protein CASSGQGVNTEAFF.

This clone was counted only a few times. The rearrangement links TRBV5-6 to TRBJ1-1; D possibly corresponds to TRBD1 (5 bases). Per the germline V gene, CDR1 is SGHDT and CDR2 is YYEEEE. Between the trimmed V and J ends, which lost 3 bases and 2 bases, there was a span of 17 bases. The CDR3 has 16 amino acids. CDR3 in DNA: TGTGCCAGCAGCTCCCGCATGGGGGGAATCAACACTGAAGCTTTCTTT. It codes for CASSSRMGGINTEAFF.

This clone was counted a few times. The chain combines TRBV6-6 with TRBJ2-7, with 8 bases fitting TRBD1. V shed 6 bases and J 3 bases; nucleotides not matched to a gene: 1. This CDR3 region has 12 residues. Germline V gives CDR1 MNHNY, CDR2 SVGAGI (reference sequence). The CDR3 sequence is CASSTGGYEQYF. The DNA of the CDR3 is TGTGCCAGCAGCACAGGGGGCTACGAGCAGTACTTC.

V is TRBV5-5 and J is TRBJ2-7; D is possibly TRBD1 (6 bases). The CDR3 loop spans 12 amino acids. Trimming stripped 2 bases from V and 5 bases from J, with 8 bases between. CDR1 is SGHKS and CDR2 is YYEKEE in the germline V gene (reference sequence). CDR3 sequence (DNA): TGTGCCAGCAGCTTAACAGGGCACGAGCAGTACTTC. This gives the protein CASSLTGHEQYF.

Only one count was recorded for this clone. The rearrangement links TRBV7-9 to TRBJ1-5; 8 bases agree with TRBD1. The germline CDR1 and CDR2 sequences are SEHNR and FQNEAQ (reference sequence). The V segment lost 0 bases and the J segment 4 bases; nucleotides outside the gene matches: 5. The CDR3 spans 16 residues. The CDR3 DNA reads TGTGCCAGCAGCTTAGCCCTGGACAGGGCTAATCAGCCCCAGCATTTT. Amino acid sequence: CASSLALDRANQPQHF.

This clone was counted only a few times. The V and J genes are TRBV18 and TRBJ1-1; TRBD1 aligns across 7 bases. Germline CDR1 KGHSH, CDR2 LQKENI. CDR3 length: 14 amino acids. V shed 3 bases and J 7 bases; nucleotides not matched to a gene: 8. The CDR3 loop is CASSPGTDAGEAFF. CDR3 bases: TGTGCCAGCTCACCTGGGACAGACGCGGGTGAAGCTTTCTTT.

The J gene is TRBJ1-1, the V gene TRBV19; 9 nucleotides agree with TRBD1. J was trimmed by 5 bases and V by 5 bases; bases with no gene match: 6. The CDR3 runs 14 residues. CDR1 and CDR2 (germline): LNHDA, SQIVND (reference sequence). The CDR3 DNA reads TGTGCCAGTAGTCCAACGACAGGGGGAACTGAAGCTTTCTTT. It yields the protein CASSPTTGGTEAFF.

This clone appeared once. V usage is TRBV27 and J usage is TRBJ2-1; the D gene is possibly TRBD1 (6 bases). Between the trimmed V and J ends, which lost 6 bases and 2 bases, there was a span of 14 bases. The CDR3 loop spans 15 amino acids. The V gene's germline CDR1 is MNHEY and CDR2 SMNVEV (reference sequence). CDR3 sequence: CASSPKRTAYNEQFF. Written as DNA, the CDR3 is TGTGCCAGCAGCCCTAAAAGGACAGCCTACAATGAGCAGTTCTTC.

V gene TRBV30 combines with J gene TRBJ2-2, with 10 nucleotides matching TRBD1. Unmatched junction bases numbered 2, after V lost 4 bases and J lost 0 bases. This CDR3 is built from 15 residues. Germline CDR1 is GTSNPN and CDR2 is SVGIG (reference sequence). The CDR3 bases are TGTGCCTGGAATGGACAGGGGGCGAACACCGGGGAGCTGTTTTTT. It encodes CAWNGQGANTGELFF.

The CDR3, as DNA: TGTGCCAGCAGTGATAACAGGTCAAACAATGAGCAGTTCTTC. Its protein is CASSDNRSNNEQFF. V is TRBV2 and J is TRBJ2-1; perhaps TRBD1 as D (5 bases). CDR1 is SNHLY, CDR2 FYNNEI, per germline. The CDR3 length is 14 residues. V gave up 3 bases and J gave up 5 bases, with 11 bases separating them.

V gene TRBV20-1 combines with J gene TRBJ2-3; D gene uncertain. V shed 2 bases and J shed 6 bases, with 6 bases lying between them. Germline V gene lookup returns CDR1 DFQATT and CDR2 SNEGSKA (reference sequence). This CDR3 comprises 11 residues. In DNA, the CDR3 is TGCAGTGCTAGAACCGGGGATACGCAGTATTTT. It is translated as CSARTGDTQYF.

The CDR3 DNA is TGTGCCAGCAGCCAACTAGCGGCGAGCTCCTACAATGAGCAGTTCTTC. This gives the protein CASSQLAASSYNEQFF. J is TRBJ2-1 and V is TRBV5-5; TRBD2 matches at 8 bases. The CDR3 is made up of 16 amino acids. With 4 bases clipped from V and 0 bases from J, the junction kept 6 bases outside the gene matches. The germline CDR1 and CDR2 sequences are SGHKS and YYEKEE (reference sequence).

J is TRBJ1-5 and V is TRBV2; no clear D. The V end lost 4 bases, the J end lost 8 bases, and 12 bases lay between the germline ends. The CDR3 is made up of 13 amino acids. Germline V gene data show CDR1 as SNHLY and CDR2 as FYNNEI. This CDR3 is CASSVSLGKPQHF. The CDR3 bases are TGTGCCAGCAGTGTTAGCCTCGGGAAGCCCCAGCATTTT.

The chain has TRBV5-1 and TRBJ1-1; D gene uncertain. Germline assignment: CDR1 SGHRS and CDR2 YFSETQ. V lost 0 bases to trimming and J lost 1 base, with 7 bases between them. The length of the CDR3 is 14 residues. The CDR3 DNA is TGCGCCAGCAGCTTGGGACACCCGAACACTGAAGCTTTCTTT. This translates into CASSLGHPNTEAFF.

The V call is TRBV4-1, the J call TRBJ2-7, with 10 positions matching TRBD2. Germline V CDR1 and CDR2: MGHRA, YSYEKL. The CDR3 loop spans 18 amino acids. The trim removed 0 bases at V and 2 bases at J, leaving 10 bases unmatched. Written as DNA, the CDR3 is TGCGCCAGCAGCCAAGATCGGGACGGAGCGGGGGGGCCCTACGAGCAGTACTTC. Protein: CASSQDRDGAGGPYEQYF.